The clone carrying this T cell receptor (beta chain) was observed many times. This CDR3 has 14 amino acids. Germline CDR1 reads SEHNR; CDR2 reads FQNEAQ (reference sequence). Trimming at V came to 8 bases and at J to 7 bases, leaving 12 bases not matched to a gene. The data originate from a study of tumor-infiltrating lymphocytes in oesophageal squamous cell carcinoma. TCRdb passed the PCR reads through MiXCR, listing each CDR3 protein once. The top ten hold under 35% of the sample, which has fewer than 20,000 distinct CDR3 sequences, 40% to 45% seen once. The rearrangement joins TRBV7-9 to TRBJ1-2; 8 nucleotides agree with TRBD1. This sequence originates from a male donor with esophageal squamous cell carcinoma. Sequenced sample: esophageal tumor tissue. The CDR3 region is CASDSTGGAGGYTF. The CDR3 nucleotides read TGTGCCAGCGATTCCACAGGGGGGGCGGGTGGCTACACCTTC.